The 7 T cell receptor beta chains in this list originate from one sample, sequenced in a study of blood T cell repertoires in COVID-19. Repertoires were generated with immunoSEQ multiplex PCR, while TCRdb's copy carries only in-frame clones and drops some. The sample records roughly 87,000 clones, 55% to 75% being singletons. The specimen was peripheral blood. These receptors all come from an elderly woman with acute or convalescent COVID-19.

This clone was found a few times. This sequence joins TRBV4-1 and TRBJ1-2; 11 nucleotides align to TRBD1. Germline V gene lookup returns CDR1 MGHRA and CDR2 YSYEKL. The CDR3 spans 14 residues. J gave up 7 bases and V 4 bases, and 5 bases lay outside the gene matches. Here the CDR3 reads CASSRDRGGSGYTF. The CDR3 coding sequence is TGCGCCAGCAGCCGGGACAGGGGGGGTAGTGGCTACACCTTC.

CDR3 bases: TGCGCCAGCAGCCAGTCAGACACTGAAGCTTTCTTT. It codes for CASSQSDTEAFF. This rearrangement joins TRBV4-3 to TRBJ1-1; no firm D call. Germline CDR1 reads LGHNA; CDR2 reads YSLEER. The CDR3 consists of 12 residues. Trimming shortened V by 3 bases and J by 3 bases, and 5 bases separated the two germline ends.

This CDR3 reads CASSYEGARAEAFF. For the CDR3, the DNA is TGTGCCAGCAGTTACGAGGGGGCAAGAGCTGAAGCTTTCTTT. This chain links TRBV6-5 with TRBJ1-1, with TRBD1 matching 7 bases. The germline V gene has CDR1 MNHEY and CDR2 SVGAGI. This CDR3 is built from 14 residues. With V trimmed by 2 bases and J by 6 bases, 6 bases remained unmatched.

The rearrangement joins TRBV7-2 to TRBJ1-2; 8 bases align to TRBD1. The CDR3 is 13 residues long. The germline CDR1 and CDR2 sequences are SGHTA and FQGNSA. The V segment lost 5 bases and the J segment 4 bases; nucleotides outside the gene matches: 3. CDR3 protein: CASSAGTGYGYTF. CDR3 nucleotides: TGTGCCAGCAGCGCGGGGACAGGCTATGGCTACACCTTC.

The chain uses TRBV6-5 and TRBJ1-6; D may be TRBD1 (6 bases). This CDR3 has 14 residues. The germline gives CDR1 MNHEY, CDR2 SVGAGI. V was clipped by 7 bases and J by 5 bases, with 12 bases between them. The CDR3 region is CASKGGLNNSPLHF. Here the CDR3 DNA reads TGTGCCAGCAAGGGGGGGTTGAATAATTCACCCCTCCACTTT.

This clone was recorded only once. The chain recombines TRBV6-5 with TRBJ1-1; TRBD1 is a possible D gene (5 bases). The CDR3 is made up of 15 amino acids. V was pared by 5 bases and J by 0 bases, with 13 bases between. The V gene's germline CDR1 is MNHEY and CDR2 SVGAGI. The CDR3 coding sequence is TGTGCCAGCAGTCCTCCAGGGAAATTGAACACTGAAGCTTTCTTT. Its protein product is CASSPPGKLNTEAFF.

The V call is TRBV9, the J call TRBJ1-6; D gene unclear. V lost 0 bases, J lost 7 bases, and 5 bases lay in between. Germline V gives CDR1 SGDLS, CDR2 YYNGEE. The CDR3 spans 13 residues. The CDR3 sequence: CASSVEANSPLHF. The CDR3 DNA reads as TGTGCCAGCAGCGTAGAAGCCAATTCACCCCTCCACTTT.